This is a list of T cell receptor beta chains from one sample in a study of OX40 agonist ivuxolimab in advanced cancers. Repertoires were generated with immunoSEQ multiplex PCR, while TCRdb's copy carries only in-frame clones and drops some. The sample shows some 97,000 clones, less than 95% of them seen only once. Here the sequenced sample was CD4+ or CD8+ T cells sorted from blood, taken in a trial of the OX40 agonist ivuxolimab. The receptors were sampled from an adult with an advanced solid tumor such as melanoma, head and neck, liver or kidney cancer. CDR3s include the opening cysteine and the closing phenylalanine or tryptophan. The D gene is left open where the match is weak. Clone size is stated in some rows and not others, as once, few, many or a class when expanded.

V gene	J gene	clone size	D gene	CDR3 length	CDR3 DNA	CDR3 protein
TRBV7-9	TRBJ1-4	-	-	12	TGTGCCAGCAGCTTAGGTTCGGGGCCCCTGTTTTTT	CASSLGSGPLFF
TRBV29-1	TRBJ2-1	-	TRBD1	14	TGCAGCGCCCCGGGACAGGGATTGGGCAATGAGCAGTTCTTC	CSAPGQGLGNEQFF
TRBV4-2	TRBJ1-2	-	-	13	TGTGCCAGCAGCCAAGACAGGGATCATGGCTACACCTTC	CASSQDRDHGYTF
TRBV19	TRBJ1-3	-	-	19	TGTGCCAGTAGTGCGCACAGGGTTTATGGCTCTCTCTCTGGAAACACCATATATTTT	CASSAHRVYGSLSGNTIYF
TRBV2	TRBJ2-5	-	-	12	TGTGTCTCCTCGTTCTATACAGAGACCCAGTACTTC	CVSSFYTETQYF
TRBV2	TRBJ2-3	-	-	14	TGTGCCAGCATCCCCGGGACTAGCACAGATACGCAGTATTTT	CASIPGTSTDTQYF
TRBV6-1	TRBJ1-2	-	-	14	TGTGCCAGCAGTGAATACGGGATTAACTATGGCTACACCTTC	CASSEYGINYGYTF
TRBV7-9	TRBJ2-3	-	TRBD2	15	TGTGCCAGCGGGGCGACTAGCGGGAGGGTCAATACGCAGTATTTT	CASGATSGRVNTQYF
TRBV28	TRBJ2-3	-	TRBD2	19	TGTGCCAGCAGTTTTTCCCACCGCGGGACTAGCGCCTACACAGATACGCAGTATTTT	CASSFSHRGTSAYTDTQYF
TRBV5-4	TRBJ2-7	-	TRBD1	14	TGTGCCAGCAGCTCCCCCGGGACAGGGAATTTGCAGTACTTC	CASSSPGTGNLQYF
TRBV5-1	TRBJ2-7	once	-	15	TGCGCCAGCAGCTTCGGTGGGAAGACGTTCCACGAGCAGTACTTC	CASSFGGKTFHEQYF
TRBV20-1	TRBJ2-7	-	-	11	TGCGCTTCACAGGGTTATTACGAGCAGTACTTC	CASQGYYEQYF
TRBV10-1	TRBJ2-7	-	TRBD2	13	TGCGCCAGCAGTGTAGCGGGAGCTTACGAGCAGTACTTC	CASSVAGAYEQYF
TRBV11-2	TRBJ1-4	-	-	14	TGTGCCAGTCGTAGGTTTGGCACTAATGAAAAACTGTTTTTT	CASRRFGTNEKLFF
TRBV7-2	TRBJ2-2	-	TRBD1	14	TGTGCCAGCAGCTGGGACAGGGCGGCCGGGGAGCTGTTTTTT	CASSWDRAAGELFF
TRBV18	TRBJ2-1	-	-	12	TGTGCCAGCTCACTTTTTTCCTCGGGGCAGTTCTTC	CASSLFSSGQFF
TRBV25-1	TRBJ2-7	-	TRBD2	14	TGTGCCACCCATCTAGCGGGAGGTTTCTACGAGCAGTACTTC	CATHLAGGFYEQYF
TRBV5-6	TRBJ1-1	-	TRBD1	15	TGTGCCAGCAGCTTGGAAGAGGGGGCATGGACTGAAGCTTTCTTT	CASSLEEGAWTEAFF